Described below is a single T cell receptor (beta chain) sequence and its context. As yet, its antigen is unknown. This sample was included in a study of OX40 agonist ivuxolimab in advanced cancers. Study results and caveats: Clonal expansion from baseline to week 6 occurred in both CD4+ and CD8+ T cells. A proportion of nonresponders additionally exhibited low normalized T-cell clonal expansion.

The CDR3 loop spans 16 amino acids. The V and J ends lost 0 bases and 9 bases, in that order; junction bases with no gene match: 7. Germline loops: CDR1 LGHNA, CDR2 YSLEER. Here immunoSEQ multiplex PCR was the method, and the copy in TCRdb shows in-frame clones only, minus some. Among roughly 48,000 clones listed, 87% were seen once. Material: CD4+ or CD8+ T cells sorted from blood, obtained in a trial of the OX40 agonist ivuxolimab. The sequence was obtained from an adult with an advanced solid tumor such as melanoma, head and neck, liver or kidney cancer. The rearrangement joins TRBV4-3 to TRBJ2-1; the match to TRBD2 covers 11 bases. The CDR3 loop is CASSQDVSSGGSEQFF. CDR3 bases: TGCGCCAGCAGCCAAGATGTGTCTAGCGGGGGGTCTGAGCAGTTCTTC.